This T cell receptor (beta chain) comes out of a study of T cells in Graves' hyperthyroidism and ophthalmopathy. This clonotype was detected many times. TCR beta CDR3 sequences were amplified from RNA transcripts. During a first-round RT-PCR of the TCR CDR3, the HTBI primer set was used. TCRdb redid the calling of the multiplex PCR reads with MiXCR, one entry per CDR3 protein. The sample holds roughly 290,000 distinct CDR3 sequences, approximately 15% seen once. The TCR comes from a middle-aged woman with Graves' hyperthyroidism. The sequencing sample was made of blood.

CDR3 DNA sequence: TGTGCCACCAGCAGAGATCCGGCTAGCGGCTACAATGAGCAGTTCTTC. It is translated as CATSRDPASGYNEQFF. The chain recombines TRBV15 with TRBJ2-1; the match to TRBD2 covers 7 bases. The ends lost 0 bases at V and 3 bases at J; junction bases unmatched: 5. The CDR3 runs to 16 residues. From germline, CDR1 is LNHNV and CDR2 YYDKDF (reference sequence).